The T cell receptor (beta chain) described here comes from a study of T cells in Graves' hyperthyroidism and ophthalmopathy. Amplified regions were TCR beta CDR3 sequences from RNA transcripts. First-round RT-PCR targeting the TCR CDR3 was performed with the HTBI primer set. Each CDR3 protein is one row after TCRdb ran MiXCR on the multiplex PCR reads. The sample contains under 350,000 distinct CDR3 sequences, 17% of which appear only once. This clonotype was detected ten times or more. What was sequenced was blood. The TCR sequence derives from a woman aged 55-75 years with Graves' ophthalmopathy.

CDR3 residues: CASSLQGPTSTDTQYF. The CDR3 nucleotides read TGTGCCAGCAGCTTACAGGGCCCCACCTCAACAGATACGCAGTATTTT. V is TRBV11-2 and J is TRBJ2-3; possible D gene TRBD1, 5 bases. The CDR3 spans 16 residues. The V end was cut by 2 bases, the J end by 3 bases, with 15 bases between. Germline-derived CDR1 and CDR2 are SGHAT and FQNNGV.